The clone carrying this T cell receptor beta chain was observed a handful of times. The antigen remains unidentified. These data come from a study of T-cell memory formation after mild COVID-19. The study's findings and limits: The pre-infection memory compartment contained some responding clones, suggesting cross-reactive memory joined. The second-wave clones peaking on day 37 were not confirmed as SARS-CoV-2-specific. Contracting clones from day 15 to 85 showed balanced CD4/CD8; later expanders favored CD4+. CD4+ contracting clones were found mainly in CM and EM, and CD8+ ones in EMRA.

TCRdb re-analysed the 5' RACE reads in MiXCR, keeping a single row per CDR3 protein. The table lists around 530,000 distinct CDR3 sequences, roughly a fifth of them singletons. The source is an adult woman who had mild COVID-19 (a few samples of this study predate the infection). Cell type and time point are not known. The sequenced sample was PBMCs or a T cell subset sorted from them (not recorded which).

This CDR3 is CASSSSGGARETQYF. The DNA for the CDR3 is TGCGCCAGCAGCTCTAGCGGGGGGGCCAGAGAGACCCAGTACTTC. The chain uses TRBV5-1 and TRBJ2-5; 12 nucleotides line up with TRBD2. V lost 3 bases and J lost 4; bases outside the gene matches: 4. The CDR3 extends over 15 amino acids. Per germline, CDR1 SGHRS and CDR2 YFSETQ.